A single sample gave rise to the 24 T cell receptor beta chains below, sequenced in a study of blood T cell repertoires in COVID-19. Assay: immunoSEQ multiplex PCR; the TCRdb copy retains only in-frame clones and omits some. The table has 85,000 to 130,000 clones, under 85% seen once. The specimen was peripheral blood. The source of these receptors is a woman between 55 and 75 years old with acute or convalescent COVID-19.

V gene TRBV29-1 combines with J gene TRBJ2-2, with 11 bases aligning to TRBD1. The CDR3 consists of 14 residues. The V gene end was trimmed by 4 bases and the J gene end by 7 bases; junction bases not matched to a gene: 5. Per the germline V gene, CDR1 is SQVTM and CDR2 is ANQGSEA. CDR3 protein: CSVGTGGGNGELFF. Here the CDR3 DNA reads TGCAGCGTTGGGACAGGGGGCGGGAACGGGGAGCTGTTTTTT.

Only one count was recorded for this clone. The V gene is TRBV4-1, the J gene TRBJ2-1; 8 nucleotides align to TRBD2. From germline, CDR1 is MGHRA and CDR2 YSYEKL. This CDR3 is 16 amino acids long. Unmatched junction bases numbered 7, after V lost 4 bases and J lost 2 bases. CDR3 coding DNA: TGCGCCAGCAGCCCAATCGGGGGGGGCACCTACAATGAGCAGTTCTTC. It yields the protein CASSPIGGGTYNEQFF.

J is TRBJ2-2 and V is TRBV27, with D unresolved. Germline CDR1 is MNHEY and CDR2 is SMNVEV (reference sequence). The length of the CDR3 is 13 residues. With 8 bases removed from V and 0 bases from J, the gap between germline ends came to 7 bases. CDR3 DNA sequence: TGTGCCAGCGAGGCCGCGAACACCGGGGAGCTGTTTTTT. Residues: CASEAANTGELFF.

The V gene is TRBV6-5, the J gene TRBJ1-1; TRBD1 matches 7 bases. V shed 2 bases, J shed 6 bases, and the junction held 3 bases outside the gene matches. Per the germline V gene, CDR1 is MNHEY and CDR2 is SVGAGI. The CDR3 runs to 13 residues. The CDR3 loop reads CASSYNRGAEAFF. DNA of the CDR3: TGTGCCAGCAGTTACAACAGGGGCGCTGAAGCTTTCTTT.

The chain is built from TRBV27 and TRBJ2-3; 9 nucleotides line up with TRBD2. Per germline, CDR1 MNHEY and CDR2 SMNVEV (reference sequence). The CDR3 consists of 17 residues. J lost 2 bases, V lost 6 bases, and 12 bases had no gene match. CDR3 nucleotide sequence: TGTGCCAGCAGACGAGGACTAGCGAGGACTCCCACAGATACGCAGTATTTT. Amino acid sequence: CASRRGLARTPTDTQYF.

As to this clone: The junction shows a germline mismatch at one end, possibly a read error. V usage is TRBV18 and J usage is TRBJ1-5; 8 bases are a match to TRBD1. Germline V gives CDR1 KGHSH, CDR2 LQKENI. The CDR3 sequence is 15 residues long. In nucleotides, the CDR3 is TGTGCCAGCTCGCCACAGGGGGTAGTACGGCAGCCCCAGCATTTT. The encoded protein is CASSPQGVVRQPQHF.

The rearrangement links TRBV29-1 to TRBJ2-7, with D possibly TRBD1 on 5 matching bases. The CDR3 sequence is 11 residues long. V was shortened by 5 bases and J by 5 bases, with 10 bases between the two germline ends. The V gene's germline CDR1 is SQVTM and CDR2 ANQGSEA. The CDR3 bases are TGCAGCGTTACCAGGGCCGACGAGCAGTACTTC. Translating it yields CSVTRADEQYF.

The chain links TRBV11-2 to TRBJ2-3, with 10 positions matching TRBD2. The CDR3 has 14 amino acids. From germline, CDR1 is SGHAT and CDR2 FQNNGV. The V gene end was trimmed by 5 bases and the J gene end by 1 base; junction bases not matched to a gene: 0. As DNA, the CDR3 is TGTGCCAGCAGCGGGACTAGCGGCACAGATACGCAGTATTTT. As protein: CASSGTSGTDTQYF.

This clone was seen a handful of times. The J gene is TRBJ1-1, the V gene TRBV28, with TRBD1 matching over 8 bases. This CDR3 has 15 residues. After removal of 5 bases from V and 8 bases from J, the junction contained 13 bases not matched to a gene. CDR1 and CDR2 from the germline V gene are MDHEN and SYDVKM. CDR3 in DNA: TGTGCCAGCAGTCCGCACTCAGGGGGCAGGGCCGAAGCTTTCTTT. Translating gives CASSPHSGGRAEAFF. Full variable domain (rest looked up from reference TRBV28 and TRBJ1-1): DVKVTQSSRYLVKRTGEKVFLECVQDMDHENMFWYRQDPGLGLRLIYFSYDVKMKEKGDIPEGYSVSREKKERFSLILESASTNQTSMYLCASSPHSGGRAEAFFGQGTRLTVV.

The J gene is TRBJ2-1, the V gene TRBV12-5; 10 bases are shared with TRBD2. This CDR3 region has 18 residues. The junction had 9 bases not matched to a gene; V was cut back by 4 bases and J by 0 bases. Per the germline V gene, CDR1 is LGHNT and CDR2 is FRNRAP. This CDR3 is CASGSGTSALSSYNEQFF. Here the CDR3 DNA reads TGTGCTAGTGGTTCCGGGACTAGCGCCTTGAGCTCCTACAATGAGCAGTTCTTC.

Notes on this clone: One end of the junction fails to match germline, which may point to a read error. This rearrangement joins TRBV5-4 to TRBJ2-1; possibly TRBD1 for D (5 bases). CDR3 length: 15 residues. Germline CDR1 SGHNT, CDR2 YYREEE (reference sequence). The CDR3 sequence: CASSYHSRAYSEQFF. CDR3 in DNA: TGTGCCAGCAGCTATCATAGCAGGGCATACAGTGAGCAGTTCTTC.

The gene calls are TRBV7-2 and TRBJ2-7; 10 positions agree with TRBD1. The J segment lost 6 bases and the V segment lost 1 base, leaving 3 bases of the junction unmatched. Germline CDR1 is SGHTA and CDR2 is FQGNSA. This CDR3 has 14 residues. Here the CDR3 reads CASSLGGQGGEQYF. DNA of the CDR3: TGTGCCAGCAGCTTAGGCGGACAGGGGGGCGAGCAGTACTTC.

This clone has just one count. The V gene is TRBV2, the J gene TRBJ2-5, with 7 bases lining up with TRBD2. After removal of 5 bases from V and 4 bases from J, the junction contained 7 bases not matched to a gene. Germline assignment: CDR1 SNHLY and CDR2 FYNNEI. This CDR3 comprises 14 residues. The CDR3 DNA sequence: TGTGCCAGCAGTCGACAACTAGCGTTAGAGACCCAGTACTTC. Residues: CASSRQLALETQYF.

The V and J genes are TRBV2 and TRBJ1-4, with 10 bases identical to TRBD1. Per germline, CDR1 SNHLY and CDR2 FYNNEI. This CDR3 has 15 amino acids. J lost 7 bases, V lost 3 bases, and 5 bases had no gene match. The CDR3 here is CASSDGTGEGEKLFF. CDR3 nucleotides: TGTGCCAGCAGTGATGGGACAGGGGAGGGTGAAAAACTGTTTTTT.

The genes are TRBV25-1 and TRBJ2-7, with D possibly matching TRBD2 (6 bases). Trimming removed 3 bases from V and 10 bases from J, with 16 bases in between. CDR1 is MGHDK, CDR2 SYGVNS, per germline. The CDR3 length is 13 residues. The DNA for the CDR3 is TGTGCCAGCAGTGACCCGAGGGCGGGGCTCCAGTACTTC. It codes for CASSDPRAGLQYF.

The chain's CDR3 is CATIREGMGEQYF. As DNA, the CDR3 is TGTGCCACGATTAGGGAGGGTATGGGGGAGCAGTACTTC. The V gene is TRBV6-5, the J gene TRBJ2-7; 7 bases agree with TRBD2. With 10 bases clipped from V and 7 bases from J, the junction kept 13 bases outside the gene matches. The germline V gene has CDR1 MNHEY and CDR2 SVGAGI. CDR3 size: 13 residues.

The CDR3 region is CASSQTTVNQPQHF. DNA of the CDR3: TGTGCCAGCAGCCAGACGACAGTCAATCAGCCCCAGCATTTT. The V gene is TRBV28, the J gene TRBJ1-5; TRBD1 might be the D (5 bases). V lost 6 bases to trimming and J lost 3 bases, with 12 bases between them. The CDR3 consists of 14 residues. Germline V gives CDR1 MDHEN, CDR2 SYDVKM.

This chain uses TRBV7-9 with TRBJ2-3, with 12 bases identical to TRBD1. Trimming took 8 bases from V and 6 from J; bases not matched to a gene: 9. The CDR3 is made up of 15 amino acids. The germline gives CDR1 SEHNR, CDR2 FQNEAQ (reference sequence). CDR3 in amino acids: CASVTGTGGADTQYF. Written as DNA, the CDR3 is TGTGCCAGCGTAACCGGGACAGGGGGCGCGGATACGCAGTATTTT.

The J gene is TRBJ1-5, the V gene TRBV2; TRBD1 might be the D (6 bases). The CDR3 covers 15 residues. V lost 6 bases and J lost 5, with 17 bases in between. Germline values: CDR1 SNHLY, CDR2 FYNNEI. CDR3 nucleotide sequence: TGTGCCAGCAGAGGGGTCCAGGGGCCGTATCAGCCCCAGCATTTT. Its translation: CASRGVQGPYQPQHF.

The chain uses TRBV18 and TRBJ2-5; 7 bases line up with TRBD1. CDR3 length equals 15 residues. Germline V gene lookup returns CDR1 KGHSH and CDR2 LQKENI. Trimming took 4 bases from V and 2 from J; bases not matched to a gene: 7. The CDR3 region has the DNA TGTGCCAGCTCACGACAGGGCCAGTTACAAGAGACCCAGTACTTC. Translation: CASSRQGQLQETQYF.

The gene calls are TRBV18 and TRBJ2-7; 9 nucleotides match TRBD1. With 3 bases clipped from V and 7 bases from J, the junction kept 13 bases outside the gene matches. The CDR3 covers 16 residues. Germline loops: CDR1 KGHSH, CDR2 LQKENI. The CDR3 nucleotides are TGTGCCAGCTCACCTAGGCTCGGGACAGGGATGGGGGAGCAGTACTTC. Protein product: CASSPRLGTGMGEQYF. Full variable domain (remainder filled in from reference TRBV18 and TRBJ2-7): NAGVMQNPRHLVRRRGQEARLRCSPMKGHSHVYWYRQLPEEGLKFMVYLQKENIIDESGMPKERFSAEFPKEGPSILRIQQVVRGDSAAYFCASSPRLGTGMGEQYFGPGTRLTVT.

The CDR3 loop is CASTTGAVTGELFF. The CDR3 DNA follows: TGTGCCAGCACTACAGGAGCAGTCACCGGGGAGCTGTTTTTT. This sequence joins TRBV6-5 and TRBJ2-2, with D possibly matching TRBD1 (5 bases). Trimming took 7 bases from V and 4 from J, leaving 13 bases between them. CDR3 length equals 14 residues. Germline values: CDR1 MNHEY, CDR2 SVGAGI.

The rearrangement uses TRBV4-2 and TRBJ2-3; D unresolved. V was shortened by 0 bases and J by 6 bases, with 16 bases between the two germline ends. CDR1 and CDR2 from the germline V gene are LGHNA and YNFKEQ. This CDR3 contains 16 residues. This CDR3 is CASSQEGKPSKDTQYF. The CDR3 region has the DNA TGTGCCAGCAGCCAAGAGGGCAAGCCTTCGAAGGATACGCAGTATTTT.

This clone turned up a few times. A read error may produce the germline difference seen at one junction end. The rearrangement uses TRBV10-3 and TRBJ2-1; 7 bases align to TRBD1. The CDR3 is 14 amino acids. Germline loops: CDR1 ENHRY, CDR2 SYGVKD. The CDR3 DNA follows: TGTGCCATCCGTGAGGGGGCGAGTTACAATGAGCAGTTCTTC. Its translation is CAIREGASYNEQFF.